This TCR beta chain was identified during a study of CD8 T cells in ankylosing spondylitis. About this clonotype: Its target is unknown.

General study points: One TCR beta motif, made up of eight or nine highly homologous variants, appeared characteristic of ankylosing spondylitis blood. In reactive arthritis synovial fluid and blood, some motif variants had been reported before. According to the report, clones linked to the disease were significantly enriched in matched synovial fluid samples taken from ankylosing spondylitis patients.

CDR1 is LGHNA, CDR2 YNFKEQ, per germline. The CDR3 has 13 amino acids. Between the trimmed V and J ends, which lost 7 bases and 7 bases, there was a span of 16 bases. The authors made TCR beta libraries by quantitative 5'-RACE with molecular barcodes. In TCRdb, the 5' RACE reads were re-called with MiXCR into one record per CDR3 protein. The sample gives 90,000 to 120,000 distinct CDR3 sequences, less than 25% of which show up once; around 12% is in the top ten. Input material: synovial fluid, either unsorted or a sorted T cell fraction (not recorded which). This chain uses TRBV4-2 with TRBJ1-2, with D possibly TRBD1 on 6 matching bases. The sequence came from a male donor with ankylosing spondylitis. The CDR3 nucleotides read TGTGCCAGCACCCGGGGGGCTTGGGCTGGCTACACCTTC. As protein: CASTRGAWAGYTF.